The rows below give T cell receptor beta chains drawn from one sample of a study of response to subunit inactivated influenza vaccine. Via MiXCR, TCRdb re-called the RT-PCR reads, giving one row per CDR3 protein. The repertoire consists of about 180,000 distinct CDR3 sequences, with around 8.8% occurring once and the leading ten covering 11%. The input for sequencing was non-naive T cells sorted from PBMCs, taken on the day of vaccination. These receptor sequences come from a man over 45 who received an inactivated influenza vaccine. Each CDR3 is given with its conserved first and last residue. D genes are given only for firm matches. The size field is filled for only some rows; it gives once, few, many or a size class.

CASAPQDEKLFF | TGTGCCAGCGCTCCACAGGATGAAAAACTGTTTTTT | . | TRBJ1-4 | . | TRBV6-6
CATSDPPGRQYF | TGTGCCACCAGTGATCCCCCAGGGCGACAGTACTTC | . | TRBJ2-7 | many | TRBV24-1
CASSPLDPYNYGYTF | TGTGCCAGCTCACCCCTCGACCCGTATAACTATGGCTACACCTTC | . | TRBJ1-2 | few | TRBV18
CASSQSRTKASYEQYF | TGTGCCAGCAGCCAGTCCCGGACGAAAGCCTCCTACGAGCAGTACTTC | . | TRBJ2-7 | many | TRBV6-2/TRBV6-3
CASSFSGSPPYEQYF | TGTGCCAGCAGCTTTAGCGGGAGTCCCCCCTACGAGCAGTACTTC | TRBD2 | TRBJ2-7 | few | TRBV13
CAGQAGGDEQFF | TGTGCCGGCCAGGCGGGGGGGGATGAGCAGTTCTTC | TRBD2 | TRBJ2-1 | once | TRBV6-2/TRBV6-3
CSVAVPSGSTYEQYF | TGCAGCGTTGCGGTTCCTAGCGGGAGTACCTACGAGCAGTACTTC | TRBD2 | TRBJ2-7 | few | TRBV29-1
CASSSLTGAYSNQPQHF | TGTGCCAGCAGTTCCTTGACAGGGGCGTATAGCAATCAGCCCCAGCATTTT | TRBD1 | TRBJ1-5 | many | TRBV12-3/TRBV12-4
CSARGLGLAFADTQYF | TGCAGTGCTAGAGGTCTAGGACTAGCATTTGCAGATACGCAGTATTTT | TRBD2 | TRBJ2-3 | . | TRBV20-1
CASKYGTTVDTQYF | TGTGCCAGTAAATACGGGACTACCGTAGATACGCAGTATTTT | TRBD2 | TRBJ2-3 | few | TRBV19
CSVGTSGGTDTQYF | TGCAGCGTGGGGACTAGCGGGGGCACAGATACGCAGTATTTT | TRBD2 | TRBJ2-3 | many | TRBV29-1
CASSDSGANVLTF | TGTGCCAGCAGCGACAGTGGGGCCAACGTCCTGACTTTC | . | TRBJ2-6 | few | TRBV7-9
CSLRGRVYEQYF | TGCAGCCTCAGGGGGCGCGTCTACGAGCAGTACTTC | TRBD1 | TRBJ2-7 | . | TRBV20-1